Presented here are 14 T cell receptor beta chains from one specimen sequenced in a study of T cell repertoires in ileal Crohn's disease. Method: immunoSEQ multiplex PCR; TCRdb's copy keeps in-frame clones and lacks some. Here the sample spans tens of thousands of clones, about three quarters being singletons. Sequencing was carried out using ileal tissue. The receptors stem from an adult with Crohn's disease.

V is TRBV14 and J is TRBJ1-1, with 7 bases identical to TRBD1. V trimming: 1 base; J trimming: 5 bases; junction bases outside the gene matches: 4. The CDR3 length is 14 residues. Germline CDR1 is SGHDN and CDR2 is FVKESK. CDR3 coding DNA: TGTGCCAGCAGCCAAGTGGTCAGGGGGACTGAAGCTTTCTTT. Encoded protein: CASSQVVRGTEAFF.

V usage is TRBV7-5 and J usage is TRBJ2-2; the DNA was not used to check the table's D call, TRBD2. TRBV7-5 is a listed pseudogene. CDR3 length: 15 residues. The CDR3 DNA reads TGTGCCAGAAGCCTCGGCGGCAAGAACACCGGGGAGCTGTTTTTT. It codes for CARSLGGKNTGELFF.

The J gene is TRBJ1-5, the V gene TRBV7-2, with D perhaps matching TRBD1 (6 bases). This CDR3 has 12 amino acids. V lost 4 bases and J lost 7, with 8 bases in between. Per the germline V gene, CDR1 is SGHTA and CDR2 is FQGNSA. CDR3 amino acids: CASSSGEQPQHF. The CDR3, as DNA: TGTGCCAGCAGCTCAGGGGAGCAGCCCCAGCATTTT.

The rearrangement uses TRBV6-5 and TRBJ2-5, with D hard to call. Trimming took off 6 bases at V and 4 bases at J, with 18 bases between the two ends. The CDR3 is 15 amino acids. Germline CDR1 and CDR2: MNHEY and SVGAGI. CDR3 protein: CASSRERHATETQYF. The CDR3 DNA follows: TGTGCCAGCAGCCGAGAACGACACGCGACAGAGACCCAGTACTTC.

The chain employs TRBV6-5 and TRBJ1-3; no clear D. Germline CDR1 and CDR2: MNHEY and SVGAGI. V gave up 0 bases and J gave up 3 bases, with 9 bases separating them. CDR3 length: 15 amino acids. Written as DNA, the CDR3 is TGTGCCAGCAGTTACTCTCCCACATTTGGAAACACCATATATTTT. As protein: CASSYSPTFGNTIYF.

The chain recombines TRBV11-3 with TRBJ2-2; TRBD2 is a possible D gene (7 bases). CDR1 and CDR2 from the germline V gene are SGHNT and YENEEA. The CDR3 is 16 residues long. The V end was cut by 1 base, the J end by 7 bases, with 16 bases between. In nucleotides, the CDR3 is TGTGCCAGCAGCTTAGTCGAGGGGGGGTATGACGGGGAGCTGTTTTTT. This gives the protein CASSLVEGGYDGELFF.

The rearrangement links TRBV12-5 to TRBJ2-5, with 8 bases lining up with TRBD2. The CDR3 covers 14 residues. Germline-derived CDR1 and CDR2 are LGHNT and FRNRAP. V lost 6 bases to trimming and J lost 7 bases; unmatched junction nucleotides: 10. The CDR3 DNA reads as TGTGCTAGTGGAAGCGGGGGCGCGGCGATGACCCAGTACTTC. It specifies CASGSGGAAMTQYF. Combining the CDR3 with reference TRBV12-5 and TRBJ2-5 gives the whole variable domain DARVTQTPRHKVTEMGQEVTMRCQPILGHNTVFWYRQTMMQGLELLAYFRNRAPLDDSGMPKDRFSAEMPDATLATLKIQPSEPRDSAVYFCASGSGGAAMTQYFGPGTRLLVL.

The chain uses TRBV29-1 and TRBJ1-1, with unresolved D. The CDR3 covers 12 residues. Germline assignment: CDR1 SQVTM and CDR2 ANQGSEA. V dropped 1 base and J dropped 5 bases, with 8 bases sitting between them. Here the CDR3 reads CSVEVVRTEAFF. CDR3 nucleotide sequence: TGCAGCGTTGAAGTAGTGAGAACTGAAGCTTTCTTT.

The CDR3 reads CASSQERGRWAEQFF. The CDR3 coding sequence is TGCGCCAGCAGCCAAGAGCGGGGTAGGTGGGCTGAGCAGTTCTTC. V usage is TRBV4-3 and J usage is TRBJ2-1, with a weak D call TRBD2 (6 bases). The CDR3 is 15 amino acids. Trimming removed 0 bases from V and 9 bases from J, with 15 bases in between. CDR1 and CDR2 from the germline V gene are LGHNA and YSLEER.

The rearrangement uses TRBV18 and TRBJ2-7; 7 positions match TRBD1. This CDR3 contains 16 residues. Germline CDR1 KGHSH, CDR2 LQKENI. Germline trimming cut 1 base from V and 6 bases from J; bases unmatched to any gene: 12. The CDR3 loop reads CASSPLPATGWPEQYF. CDR3 coding DNA: TGTGCCAGCTCACCACTTCCCGCGACAGGGTGGCCCGAGCAGTACTTC.

The chain carries TRBV19 and TRBJ2-7; 8 bases align to TRBD1. This CDR3 is 13 amino acids long. Per germline, CDR1 LNHDA and CDR2 SQIVND (reference sequence). The J segment lost 7 bases and the V segment lost 6 bases, leaving 8 bases of the junction unmatched. Written as DNA, the CDR3 is TGTGCCAGTAGCGGGCAGGGGGCAGGTGAGCAGTACTTC. Translation gives CASSGQGAGEQYF.

The CDR3 spells CAISSQGDEKLFF. The CDR3 nucleotides are TGTGCCATCAGTTCACAGGGGGACGAAAAACTGTTTTTT. V gene TRBV10-3 combines with J gene TRBJ1-4, with 8 bases lining up with TRBD1. Trimming removed 5 bases from V and 8 bases from J; junction bases left unmatched: 4. The CDR3 is 13 residues long. Germline values: CDR1 ENHRY, CDR2 SYGVKD.

The chain employs TRBV11-3 and TRBJ2-3, with D hard to call. Germline V lookup: CDR1 SGHNT, CDR2 YENEEA. V was trimmed by 5 bases and J by 2 bases, leaving 8 bases between them. The CDR3 consists of 13 residues. CDR3 bases: TGTGCCAGCAGCCCGGGTCCCACAGATACGCAGTATTTT. The encoded protein is CASSPGPTDTQYF.

The gene calls are TRBV7-2 and TRBJ1-5; D is undetermined. The CDR3 contains 12 residues. CDR1 is SGHTA, CDR2 FQGNSA, per germline. Trimming shortened V by 3 bases and J by 6 bases, and 6 bases separated the two germline ends. The CDR3 nucleotides read TGTGCCAGCAGCTTGGCAAGTCAGCCCCAGCATTTT. This codes for CASSLASQPQHF.